This passage covers 3 T cell receptor beta chains from one sample sequenced in a study of blood T cell repertoires in COVID-19. TCRdb's table, derived via immunoSEQ multiplex PCR, lists solely in-frame clones and lacks some. The table lists tens of thousands of clones, 83% of them singletons. The material sequenced was peripheral blood. Receptors originate from a man aged 25 to 40 with COVID-19, enrolled during active disease.

The chain carries TRBV28 and TRBJ1-1, with D unclear. The CDR3 has 13 amino acids. Germline V gene data show CDR1 as MDHEN and CDR2 as SYDVKM. The V gene lost 7 bases and the J gene lost 3 bases, with 12 bases spanning the gap. CDR3 residues: CASTIRRDTEAFF. The DNA for the CDR3 is TGTGCCAGCACCATCAGACGGGACACTGAAGCTTTCTTT.

CDR3 sequence (DNA): TGTGCCAGCAGCCACCCACTTGAGGATGGCTATGGCTACACCTTC. Translation gives CASSHPLEDGYGYTF. This sequence joins TRBV7-9 and TRBJ1-2; no firm D call. V was trimmed by 5 bases and J by 4 bases, leaving 17 bases between them. CDR3 size: 15 residues. From germline, CDR1 is SEHNR and CDR2 FQNEAQ (reference sequence).

The V and J genes are TRBV7-6 and TRBJ2-7; 9 bases match TRBD1. CDR3 length equals 18 residues. CDR1 and CDR2 from the germline V gene are SGHVS and FNYEAQ. Losses at the gene ends were 4 bases for V and 5 bases for J; bases not matched to a gene: 18. In DNA, the CDR3 is TGTGCCAGCAGCTATATCGTAAGCGCAGGACAGGGGTTGGACGAGCAGTACTTC. Its translation is CASSYIVSAGQGLDEQYF.